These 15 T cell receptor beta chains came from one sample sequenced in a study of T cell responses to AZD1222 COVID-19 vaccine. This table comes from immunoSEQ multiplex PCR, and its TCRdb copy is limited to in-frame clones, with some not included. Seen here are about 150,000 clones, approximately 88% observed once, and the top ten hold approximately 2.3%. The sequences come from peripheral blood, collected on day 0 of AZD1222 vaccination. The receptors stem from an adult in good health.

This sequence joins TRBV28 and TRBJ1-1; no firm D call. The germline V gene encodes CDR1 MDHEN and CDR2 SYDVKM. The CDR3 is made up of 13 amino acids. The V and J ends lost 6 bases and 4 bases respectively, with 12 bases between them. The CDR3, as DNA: TGTGCCAGCAGCCACACCGGGTCCACTGAAGCTTTCTTT. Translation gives CASSHTGSTEAFF.

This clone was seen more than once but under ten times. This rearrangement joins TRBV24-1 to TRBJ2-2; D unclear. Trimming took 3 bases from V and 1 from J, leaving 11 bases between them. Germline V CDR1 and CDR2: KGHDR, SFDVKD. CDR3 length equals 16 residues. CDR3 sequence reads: CATSDGVGRNTGELFF. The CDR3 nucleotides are TGTGCCACCAGTGATGGGGTTGGTAGGAACACCGGGGAGCTGTTTTTT.

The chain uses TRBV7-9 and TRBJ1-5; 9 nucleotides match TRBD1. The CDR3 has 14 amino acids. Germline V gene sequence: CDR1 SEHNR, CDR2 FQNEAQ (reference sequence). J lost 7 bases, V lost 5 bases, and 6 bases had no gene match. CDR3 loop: CASSQTGGWQPQHF. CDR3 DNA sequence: TGTGCCAGCAGCCAAACAGGGGGCTGGCAGCCCCAGCATTTT.

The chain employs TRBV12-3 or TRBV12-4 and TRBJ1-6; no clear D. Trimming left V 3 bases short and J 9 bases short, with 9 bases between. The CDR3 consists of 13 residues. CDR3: CASSLAGGSPLHF. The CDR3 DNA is TGTGCCAGCAGTTTGGCGGGAGGTTCACCCCTCCACTTT.

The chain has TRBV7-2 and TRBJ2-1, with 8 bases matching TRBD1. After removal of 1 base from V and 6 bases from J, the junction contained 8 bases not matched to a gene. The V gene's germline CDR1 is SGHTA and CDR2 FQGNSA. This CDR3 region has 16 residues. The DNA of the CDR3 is TGTGCCAGCAGCTTAGAACAGGGGGTCCCGCCCAATGAGCAGTTCTTC. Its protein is CASSLEQGVPPNEQFF.

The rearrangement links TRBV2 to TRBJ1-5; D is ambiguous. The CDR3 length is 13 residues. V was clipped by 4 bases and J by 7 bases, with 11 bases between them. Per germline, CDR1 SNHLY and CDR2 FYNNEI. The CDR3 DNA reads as TGTGCCAGCAGTGTAGGGCCTGGGCAGCCCCAGCATTTT. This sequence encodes CASSVGPGQPQHF. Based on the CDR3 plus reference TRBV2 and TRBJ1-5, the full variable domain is EPEVTQTPSHQVTQMGQEVILRCVPISNHLYFYWYRQILGQKVEFLVSFYNNEISEKSEIFDDQFSVERPDGSNFTLKIRSTKLEDSAMYFCASSVGPGQPQHFGDGTRLSIL.

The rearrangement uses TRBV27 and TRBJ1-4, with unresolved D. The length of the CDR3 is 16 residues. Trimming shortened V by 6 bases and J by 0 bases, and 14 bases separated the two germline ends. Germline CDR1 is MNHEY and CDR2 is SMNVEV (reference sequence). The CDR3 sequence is CASSKSRMSTNEKLFF. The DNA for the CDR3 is TGTGCCAGCAGCAAGAGTCGGATGTCAACTAATGAAAAACTGTTTTTT.

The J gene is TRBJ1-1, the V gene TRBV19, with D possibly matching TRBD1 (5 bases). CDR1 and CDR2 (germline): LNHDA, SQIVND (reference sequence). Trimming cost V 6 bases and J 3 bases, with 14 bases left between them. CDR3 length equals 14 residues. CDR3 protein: CASRILGEDTEAFF. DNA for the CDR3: TGTGCCAGTAGAATCCTGGGGGAGGACACTGAAGCTTTCTTT. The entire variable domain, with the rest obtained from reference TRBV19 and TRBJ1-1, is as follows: DGGITQSPKYLFRKEGQNVTLSCEQNLNHDAMYWYRQDPGQGLRLIYYSQIVNDFQKGDIAEGYSVSREKKESFPLTVTSAQKNPTAFYLCASRILGEDTEAFFGQGTRLTVV.

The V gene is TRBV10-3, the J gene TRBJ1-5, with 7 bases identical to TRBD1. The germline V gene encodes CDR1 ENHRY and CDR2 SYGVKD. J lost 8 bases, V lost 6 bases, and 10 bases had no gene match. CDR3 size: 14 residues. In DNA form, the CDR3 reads TGTGCCATCAGCGACCGACAGGGTTTGGAGCCCCAGCATTTT. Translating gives CAISDRQGLEPQHF.

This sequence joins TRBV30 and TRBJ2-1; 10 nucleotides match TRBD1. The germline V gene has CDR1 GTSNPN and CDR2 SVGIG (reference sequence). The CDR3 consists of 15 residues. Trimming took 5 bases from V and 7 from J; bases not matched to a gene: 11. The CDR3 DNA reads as TGTGCCTGGTCTCTCGGGACAGGGGTGTCGAATGAGCAGTTCTTC. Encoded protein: CAWSLGTGVSNEQFF.

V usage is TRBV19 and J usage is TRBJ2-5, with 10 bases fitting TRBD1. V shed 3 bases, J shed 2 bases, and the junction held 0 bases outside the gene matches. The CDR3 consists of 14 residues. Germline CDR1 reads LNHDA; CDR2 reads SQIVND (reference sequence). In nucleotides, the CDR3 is TGTGCCAGTAGTATGGGACAGGGGCAAGAGACCCAGTACTTC. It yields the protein CASSMGQGQETQYF.

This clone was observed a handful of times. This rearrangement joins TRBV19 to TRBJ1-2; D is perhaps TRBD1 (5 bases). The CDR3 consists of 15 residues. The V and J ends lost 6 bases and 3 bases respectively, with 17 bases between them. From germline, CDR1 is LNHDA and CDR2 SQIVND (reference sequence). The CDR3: CASRLSWRGDYGYTF. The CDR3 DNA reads TGTGCCAGTAGGCTCAGTTGGAGGGGCGACTATGGCTACACCTTC. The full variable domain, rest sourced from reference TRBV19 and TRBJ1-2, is DGGITQSPKYLFRKEGQNVTLSCEQNLNHDAMYWYRQDPGQGLRLIYYSQIVNDFQKGDIAEGYSVSREKKESFPLTVTSAQKNPTAFYLCASRLSWRGDYGYTFGSGTRLTVV.

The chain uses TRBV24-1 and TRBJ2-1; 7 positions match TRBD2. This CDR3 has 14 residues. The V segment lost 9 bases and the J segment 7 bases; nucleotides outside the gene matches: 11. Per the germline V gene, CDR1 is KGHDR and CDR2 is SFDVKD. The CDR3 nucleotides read TGTGCCACCGAGTTCCCGGGGGAGGGGAATGAGCAGTTCTTC. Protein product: CATEFPGEGNEQFF.

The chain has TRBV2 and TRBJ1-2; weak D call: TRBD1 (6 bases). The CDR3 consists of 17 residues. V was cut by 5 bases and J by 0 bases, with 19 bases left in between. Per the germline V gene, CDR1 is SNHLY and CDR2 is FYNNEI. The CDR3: CASSLPADSSTNYGYTF. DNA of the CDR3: TGTGCCAGCAGTCTCCCTGCGGACAGCTCAACTAACTATGGCTACACCTTC.

CDR3 loop: CASSLLGEQFF. The CDR3 DNA follows: TGTGCCAGCAGTCTCCTCGGTGAGCAGTTCTTC. The V gene is TRBV12-3 or TRBV12-4, the J gene TRBJ2-1; no firm D call. With 5 bases removed from V and 9 bases from J, the gap between germline ends came to 8 bases. This CDR3 spans 11 amino acids.